This TCR beta chain is drawn from a study of shared clonotypes between healthy human individuals. Study outcomes and limitations: When naive CD4 clonotypes were compared across a few donors, about 4.8% were shared.

This CDR3 has 16 residues. Germline V gene sequence: CDR1 SGDLS, CDR2 YYNGEE. V was pared by 2 bases and J by 1 base, with 6 bases of the junction left unmatched. Assay: immunoSEQ multiplex PCR; the TCRdb copy retains only in-frame clones and omits some. The sample has 2 million to 2.5 million clones, approximately 96% seen once. Among the donors, all were Caucasian adults who lived in Nashville, Tennessee. In regard to this clone: Its antigen is not known.

The chain combines TRBV9 with TRBJ2-1, with TRBD2 identical over 7 bases. The receptor was derived from a man aged 18 to 30 in good health. Sequenced input: naive CD4+ T cells sorted from blood. Subset in this sample: CD45RA+ positively selected. The chain's CDR3 is CASSVGRERSYNEQFF. CDR3 DNA: TGTGCCAGCAGCGTCGGGCGGGAGCGATCCTACAATGAGCAGTTCTTC.